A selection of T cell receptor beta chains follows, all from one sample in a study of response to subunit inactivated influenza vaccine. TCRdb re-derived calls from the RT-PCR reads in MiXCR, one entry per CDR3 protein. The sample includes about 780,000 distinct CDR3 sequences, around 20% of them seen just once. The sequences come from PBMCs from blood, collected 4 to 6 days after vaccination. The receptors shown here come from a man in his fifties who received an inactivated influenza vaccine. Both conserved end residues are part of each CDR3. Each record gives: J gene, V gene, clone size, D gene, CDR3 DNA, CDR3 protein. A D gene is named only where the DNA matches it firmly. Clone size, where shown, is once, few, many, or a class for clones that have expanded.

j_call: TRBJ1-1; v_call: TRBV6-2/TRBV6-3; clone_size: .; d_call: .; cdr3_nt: TGTGCCAGCAGTTACTCGATGGGGCGGAGTGACACTGAAGCTTTCTTT; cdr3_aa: CASSYSMGRSDTEAFF
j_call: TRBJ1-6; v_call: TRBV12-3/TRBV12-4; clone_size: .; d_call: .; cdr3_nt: TGTGCCAGCAGTTTAGCGGGCAGGGTTAATTCACCCCTCCACTTT; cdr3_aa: CASSLAGRVNSPLHF
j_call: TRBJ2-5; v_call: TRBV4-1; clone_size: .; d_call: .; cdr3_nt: TGCGCCAGCAGCCAAGATAGGGCTAGCGCCCAGACCCAGTACTTC; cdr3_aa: CASSQDRASAQTQYF
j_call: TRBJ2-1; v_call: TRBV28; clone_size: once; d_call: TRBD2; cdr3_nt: TGTGCCAGCAGTTTATGGTCTAGCGGGTTTAAGGGTGAGCAGTTCTTC; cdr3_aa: CASSLWSSGFKGEQFF
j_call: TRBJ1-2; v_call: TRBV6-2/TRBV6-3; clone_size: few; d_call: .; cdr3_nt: TGTGCCAGCAGTTACGCAGGTTATGGCTACACCTTC; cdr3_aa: CASSYAGYGYTF
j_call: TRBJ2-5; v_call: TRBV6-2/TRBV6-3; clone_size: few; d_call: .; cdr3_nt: TGTGCCAGCAGTAGAACCGGGACACAAGAGACCCAGTACTTC; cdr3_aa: CASSRTGTQETQYF
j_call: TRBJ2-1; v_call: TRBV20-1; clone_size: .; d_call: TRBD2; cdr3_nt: TGCAGTGCTAGAGATTTAGGGACTAGCAAGCAGGGGCAGTTCTTC; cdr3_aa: CSARDLGTSKQGQFF
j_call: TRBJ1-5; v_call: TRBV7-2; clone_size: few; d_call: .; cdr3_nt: TGTGCCAGCAGCTTAGGACGGAATAGCAATCAGCCCCAGCATTTT; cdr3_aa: CASSLGRNSNQPQHF
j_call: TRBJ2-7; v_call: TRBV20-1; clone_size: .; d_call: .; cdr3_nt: TGCAGTGCTAGAGACCCCAGGGGAGCCTACGAGCAGTACTTC; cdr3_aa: CSARDPRGAYEQYF
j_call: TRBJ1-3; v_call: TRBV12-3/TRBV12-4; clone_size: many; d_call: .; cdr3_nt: TGTGCCAGCAGTTTATTTGTGGCGCAACACTCTGGAAACACCATATATTTT; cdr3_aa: CASSLFVAQHSGNTIYF
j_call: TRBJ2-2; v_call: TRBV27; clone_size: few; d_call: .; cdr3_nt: TGTGCCAGCGGGTTGAGGGCCCCCGGCACCGGGGAGCTGTTTTTT; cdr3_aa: CASGLRAPGTGELFF
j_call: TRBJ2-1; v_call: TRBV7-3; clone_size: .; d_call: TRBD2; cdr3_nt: TGTGCCAGCAGCTTTGGACTAGCGGGAACCAATGAGCAGTTCTTC; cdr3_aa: CASSFGLAGTNEQFF
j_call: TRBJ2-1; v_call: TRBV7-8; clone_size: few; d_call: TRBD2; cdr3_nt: TGTGCCAGCAGCTTCCTAGCGGGAGAGCATTGGGAGCAGTTCTTC; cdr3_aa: CASSFLAGEHWEQFF
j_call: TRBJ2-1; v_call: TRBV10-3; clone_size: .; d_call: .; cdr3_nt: TGTGCCATCAGTGTGACAGGTATCTACAATGAGCAGTTCTTC; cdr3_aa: CAISVTGIYNEQFF
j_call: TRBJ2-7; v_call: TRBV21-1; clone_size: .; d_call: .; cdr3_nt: TGTGCCAGCAGCAAATTTGAAGAGGGGCTAGCGGGCTACGAGCAGTACTTC; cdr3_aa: CASSKFEEGLAGYEQYF
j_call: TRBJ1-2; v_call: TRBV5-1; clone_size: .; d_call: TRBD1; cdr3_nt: TGCGCCAGCAGCTTACGAACAGGGGGCGAGCGCTACACCTTC; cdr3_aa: CASSLRTGGERYTF
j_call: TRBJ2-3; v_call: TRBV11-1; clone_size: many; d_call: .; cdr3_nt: TGTGCCAGCAGCCCGGGCCGGGATACGCAGTATTTT; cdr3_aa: CASSPGRDTQYF
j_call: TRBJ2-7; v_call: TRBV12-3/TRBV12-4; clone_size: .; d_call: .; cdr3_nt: TGTGCCAGCAGTTTAGCGCGAGGCAGGACCTCCTACGAGCAGTACTTC; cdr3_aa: CASSLARGRTSYEQYF
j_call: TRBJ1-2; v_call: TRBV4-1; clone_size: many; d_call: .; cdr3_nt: TGCGCCAGCAGCCAAGATAACTCGGGGGTTCGGTATGGCTACACCTTC; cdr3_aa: CASSQDNSGVRYGYTF
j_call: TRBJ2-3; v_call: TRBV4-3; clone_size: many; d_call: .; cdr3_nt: TGCGCCTCAAGTGGAGCAGGACTCACAGATACGCAGTATTTT; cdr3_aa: CASSGAGLTDTQYF
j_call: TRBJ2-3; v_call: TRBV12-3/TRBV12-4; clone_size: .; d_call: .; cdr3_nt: TGTGCCAGCAGTCACGCAAGCGAGGATACGCAGTATTTT; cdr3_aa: CASSHASEDTQYF
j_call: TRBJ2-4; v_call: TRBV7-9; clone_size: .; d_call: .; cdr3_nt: TGTGCCAGCAGTCGCACACCCGACAAAAACATTCAGTACTTC; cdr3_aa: CASSRTPDKNIQYF
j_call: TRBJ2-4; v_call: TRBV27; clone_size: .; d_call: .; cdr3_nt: TGTGCCAGCGCCGGGACACAGGTCAAAAACATTCAGTACTTC; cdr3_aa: CASAGTQVKNIQYF
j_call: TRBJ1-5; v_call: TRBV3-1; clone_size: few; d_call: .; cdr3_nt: TGTGCCAGCAGCCAACAGGGGATAGGTCAGCCCCAGCATTTT; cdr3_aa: CASSQQGIGQPQHF
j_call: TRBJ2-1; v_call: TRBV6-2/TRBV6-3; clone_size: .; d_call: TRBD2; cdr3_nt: TGTGCCAGCAGTTACTTGGCGGGAGCATGGGGTGAGCAGTTCTTC; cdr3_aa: CASSYLAGAWGEQFF
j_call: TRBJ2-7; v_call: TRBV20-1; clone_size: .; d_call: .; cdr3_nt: TGCAGTGCTACCTATCTCGGTCCAGCGCAGTACTTC; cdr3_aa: CSATYLGPAQYF
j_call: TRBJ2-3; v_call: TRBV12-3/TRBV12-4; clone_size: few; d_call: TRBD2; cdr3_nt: TGTGCCAGCACTCAAGCGGGGGGGCGTTCGACGCAGTATTTT; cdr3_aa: CASTQAGGRSTQYF
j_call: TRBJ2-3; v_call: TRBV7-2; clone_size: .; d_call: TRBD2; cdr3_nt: TGTGCCAGCAGAATAGCGGGGTATACAGATACGCAGTATTTT; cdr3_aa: CASRIAGYTDTQYF
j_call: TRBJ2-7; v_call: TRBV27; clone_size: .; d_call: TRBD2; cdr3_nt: TGTGCCAGCGCGACTAGCGGGTGGTTCTACGAGCAGTACTTC; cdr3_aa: CASATSGWFYEQYF
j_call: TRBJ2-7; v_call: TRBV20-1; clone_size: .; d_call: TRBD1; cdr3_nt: TGCAGTGCTAGAGATCTAAGGACAGGGGCCTACGAGCAGTACTTC; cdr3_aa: CSARDLRTGAYEQYF
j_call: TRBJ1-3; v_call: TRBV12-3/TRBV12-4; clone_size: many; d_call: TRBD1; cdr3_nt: TGTGCCAGCAGTCCGACAGGGGCTGGAAACACCATATATTTT; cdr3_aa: CASSPTGAGNTIYF
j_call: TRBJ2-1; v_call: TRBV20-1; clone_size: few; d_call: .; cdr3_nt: TGCAGTCTTTACCCCCCTGGGTACAATGAGCAGTTCTTC; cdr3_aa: CSLYPPGYNEQFF
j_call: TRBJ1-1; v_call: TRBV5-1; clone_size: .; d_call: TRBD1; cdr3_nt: TGCGCCAGCAGCACCGGACAGGTCCCTGAAGCTTTCTTT; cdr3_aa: CASSTGQVPEAFF
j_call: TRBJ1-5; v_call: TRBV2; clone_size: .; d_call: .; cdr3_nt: TGTGCCAGCAGTGAAAACGGGGCTCGGCAGCCCCAGCATTTT; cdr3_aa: CASSENGARQPQHF
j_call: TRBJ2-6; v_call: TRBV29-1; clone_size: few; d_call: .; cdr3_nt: TGCAGCGCGTACAGTAGCGGGGCCAACGTCCTGACTTTC; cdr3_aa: CSAYSSGANVLTF
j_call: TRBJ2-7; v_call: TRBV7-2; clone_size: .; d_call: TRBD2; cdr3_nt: TGTGCCAGCACCACAAGCGGGGGGTCCGTCTACGAGCAGTACTTC; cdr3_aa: CASTTSGGSVYEQYF
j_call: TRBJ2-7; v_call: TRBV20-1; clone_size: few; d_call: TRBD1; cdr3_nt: TGCAGTGCTAGTCCAGGGGGCGGGGAGCAGTACTTC; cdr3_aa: CSASPGGGEQYF
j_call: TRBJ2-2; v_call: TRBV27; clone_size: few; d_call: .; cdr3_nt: TGTGCCAGCAGTGACTCCCGGTACACCGGGGAGCTGTTTTTT; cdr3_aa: CASSDSRYTGELFF
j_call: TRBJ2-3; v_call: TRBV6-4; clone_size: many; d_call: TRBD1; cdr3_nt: TGTGCCAGCAGTGAACGGCCTAGACAGGGGAACACAGATACGCAGTATTTT; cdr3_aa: CASSERPRQGNTDTQYF
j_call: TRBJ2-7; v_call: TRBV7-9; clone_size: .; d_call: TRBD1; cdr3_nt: TGTGCCAGCAGCTTAGGGGACAGGGGCACCTACGAGCAGTACTTC; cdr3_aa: CASSLGDRGTYEQYF
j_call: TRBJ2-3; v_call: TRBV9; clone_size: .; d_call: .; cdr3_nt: TGTGCCAGCAGCGGAGGGGGAGGACTGAGCACAGATACGCAGTATTTT; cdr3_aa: CASSGGGGLSTDTQYF
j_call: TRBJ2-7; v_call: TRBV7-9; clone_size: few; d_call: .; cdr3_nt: TGTGCCAGCAGCTTATTAGGCGGCCTTTCCTACGAGCAGTACTTC; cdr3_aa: CASSLLGGLSYEQYF
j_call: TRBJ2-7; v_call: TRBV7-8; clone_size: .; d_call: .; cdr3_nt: TGTGCCAGCAGTTTGAGGCCTAGCGAGTACGAGCAGTACTTC; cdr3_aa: CASSLRPSEYEQYF
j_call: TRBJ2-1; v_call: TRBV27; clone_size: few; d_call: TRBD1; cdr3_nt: TGTGCCAGCAGTGCAGGGGGTTGGACAGTCATCAATGAGCAGTTCTTC; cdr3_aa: CASSAGGWTVINEQFF
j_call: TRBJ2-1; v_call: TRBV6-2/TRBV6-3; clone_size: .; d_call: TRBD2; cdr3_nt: TGTGCCAGCAGTTATAGTCTAGCGGGAGATTTCTACAATGAGCAGTTCTTC; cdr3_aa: CASSYSLAGDFYNEQFF
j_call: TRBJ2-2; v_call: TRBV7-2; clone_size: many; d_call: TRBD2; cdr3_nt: TGTGCCAGCAGCTCACAGGGGACTAGCGCTACCGGGGAGCTGTTTTTT; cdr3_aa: CASSSQGTSATGELFF
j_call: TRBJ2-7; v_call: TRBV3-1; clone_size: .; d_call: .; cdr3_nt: TGTGCCAGCAGCTTCGGGAGAGTCGAGCAGTACTTC; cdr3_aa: CASSFGRVEQYF
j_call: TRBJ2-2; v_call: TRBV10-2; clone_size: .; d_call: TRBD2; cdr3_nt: TGCGCCAGCAGTGGCGGGGGGCTCTGGACCGGGGAGCTGTTTTTT; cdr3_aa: CASSGGGLWTGELFF
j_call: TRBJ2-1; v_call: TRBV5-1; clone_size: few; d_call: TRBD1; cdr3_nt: TGCGCCAGCAGAACAGGGGACAGGGAGGGCAATGAGCAGTTCTTC; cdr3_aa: CASRTGDREGNEQFF
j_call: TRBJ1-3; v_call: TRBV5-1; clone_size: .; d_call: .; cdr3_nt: TGCGCCAGCAGCTCCCCTGATAGGGGAAACACCATATATTTT; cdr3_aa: CASSSPDRGNTIYF
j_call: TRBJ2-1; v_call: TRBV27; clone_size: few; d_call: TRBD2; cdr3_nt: TGTGCCAGCAGTCACGGGACTAGCGGGAGGTCTGAGCAGTTCTTC; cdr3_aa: CASSHGTSGRSEQFF
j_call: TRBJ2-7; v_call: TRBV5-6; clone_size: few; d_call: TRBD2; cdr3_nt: TGTGCCAGCAGCACCGGGACTAGCGGGAGTTGGCGCGAGCAGTACTTC; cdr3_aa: CASSTGTSGSWREQYF
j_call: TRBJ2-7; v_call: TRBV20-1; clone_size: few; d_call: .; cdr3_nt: TGCAGTGCTAGAGACAGCCTCTACGAGCAGTACTTC; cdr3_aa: CSARDSLYEQYF
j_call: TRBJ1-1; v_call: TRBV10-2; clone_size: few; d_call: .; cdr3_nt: TGCGCCAGCACACGGGACCGATCTGAAGCTTTCTTT; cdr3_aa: CASTRDRSEAFF
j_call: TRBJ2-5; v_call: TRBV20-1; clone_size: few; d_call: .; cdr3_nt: TGCAGTGCTAGAGATCTCAGGAGCCAAGAGACCCAGTACTTC; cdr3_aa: CSARDLRSQETQYF
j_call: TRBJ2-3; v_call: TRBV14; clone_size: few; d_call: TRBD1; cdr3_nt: TGTGCCAGCAGCCATCGACAGGGGAGCACAGATACGCAGTATTTT; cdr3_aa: CASSHRQGSTDTQYF
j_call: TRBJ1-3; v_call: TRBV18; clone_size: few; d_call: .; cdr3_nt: TGTGCCAGCTCACCACCCCTCGGCGTTCCTGGAAACACCATATATTTT; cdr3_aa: CASSPPLGVPGNTIYF
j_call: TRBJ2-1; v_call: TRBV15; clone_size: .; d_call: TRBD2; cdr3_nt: TGTGCCACCAGTGACAGCGGGGGGCCTTACAATGAGCAGTTCTTC; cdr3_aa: CATSDSGGPYNEQFF
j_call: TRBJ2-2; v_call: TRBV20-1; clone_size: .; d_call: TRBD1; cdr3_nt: TGCAGTGCTAGAGTGGGACAGGGGCCGAACACCGGGGAGCTGTTTTTT; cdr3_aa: CSARVGQGPNTGELFF
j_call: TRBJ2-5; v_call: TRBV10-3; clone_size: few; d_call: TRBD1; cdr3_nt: TGTGCCTCGGGACAGCTACAAGAGACCCAGTACTTC; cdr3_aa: CASGQLQETQYF